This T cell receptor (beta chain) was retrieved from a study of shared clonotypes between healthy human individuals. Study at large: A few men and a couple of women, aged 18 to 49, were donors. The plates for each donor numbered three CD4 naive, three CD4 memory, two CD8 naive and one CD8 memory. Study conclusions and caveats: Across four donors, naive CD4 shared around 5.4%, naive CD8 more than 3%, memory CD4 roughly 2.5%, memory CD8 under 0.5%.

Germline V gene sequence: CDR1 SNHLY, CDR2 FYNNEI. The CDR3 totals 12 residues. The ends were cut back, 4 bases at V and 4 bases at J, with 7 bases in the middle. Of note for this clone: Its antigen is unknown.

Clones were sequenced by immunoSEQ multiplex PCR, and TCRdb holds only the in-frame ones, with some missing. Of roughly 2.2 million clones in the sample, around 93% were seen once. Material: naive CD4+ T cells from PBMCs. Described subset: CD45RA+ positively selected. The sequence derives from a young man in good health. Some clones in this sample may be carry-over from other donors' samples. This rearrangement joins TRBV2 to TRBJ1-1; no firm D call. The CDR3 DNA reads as TGTGCCAGCAGTGTGGGCGTCACTGAAGCTTTCTTT. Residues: CASSVGVTEAFF.